A single sample gave rise to the 16 T cell receptor beta chains below, sequenced in a study of blood T cell repertoires in COVID-19. Clones were sequenced by immunoSEQ multiplex PCR, and TCRdb holds only the in-frame ones, with some missing. The data show approximately 110,000 clones, around nine tenths seen once. The sequenced sample was peripheral blood. The receptor set was obtained from a woman aged 45-65 years with active or convalescent COVID-19.

J is TRBJ2-7 and V is TRBV4-2; 10 bases agree with TRBD2. Per germline, CDR1 LGHNA and CDR2 YNFKEQ. V lost 3 bases and J lost 5; bases outside the gene matches: 10. The CDR3 totals 16 residues. The CDR3 here is CASSQGYLAGGHEQYF. CDR3 bases: TGTGCCAGCAGCCAGGGTTACTTAGCGGGAGGTCACGAGCAGTACTTC.

This rearrangement joins TRBV9 to TRBJ2-3; no clear D gene. The V and J ends lost 0 bases and 2 bases respectively, with 7 bases between them. The CDR3 extends over 14 amino acids. CDR1 is SGDLS, CDR2 YYNGEE, per germline. This CDR3 is CASSVGFFTDTQYF. The CDR3 DNA reads as TGTGCCAGCAGCGTAGGTTTCTTCACAGATACGCAGTATTTT.

The chain uses TRBV30 and TRBJ2-3, with TRBD2 identical over 8 bases. V dropped 3 bases and J dropped 6; count of bases not matched to a gene: 11. Germline lookup yields CDR1 GTSNPN and CDR2 SVGIG (reference sequence). This CDR3 is 15 amino acids long. For the CDR3, the DNA is TGTGCCTGGAGGAGCGGGGGATTTATTGGGGATACGCAGTATTTT. The encoded protein is CAWRSGGFIGDTQYF.

The chain carries TRBV28 and TRBJ1-2; D remains unclear. The CDR3 sequence is 9 residues long. The V and J ends lost 11 bases and 5 bases respectively, with 6 bases between them. Germline V gene lookup returns CDR1 MDHEN and CDR2 SYDVKM. The chain's CDR3 is CALQYGYTF. The DNA for the CDR3 is TGTGCCTTACAGTATGGCTACACCTTC.

This chain links TRBV27 with TRBJ1-6; D unclear. V was cut by 0 bases and J by 2 bases, with 8 bases left in between. This CDR3 spans 16 amino acids. Germline values: CDR1 MNHEY, CDR2 SMNVEV (reference sequence). CDR3 coding DNA: TGTGCCAGCAGTTTATCAGGAGGTACCTATAATTCACCCCTCCACTTT. Translating it yields CASSLSGGTYNSPLHF.

This rearrangement joins TRBV28 to TRBJ1-2; a weak D match, TRBD1 (6 bases). CDR3 size: 11 residues. The V gene lost 9 bases and the J gene lost 7 bases, with 12 bases spanning the gap. From germline, CDR1 is MDHEN and CDR2 SYDVKM. The CDR3 region has the DNA TGTGCCAGTCTAACAGGGAGTGGCTACACCTTC. Translated, it gives CASLTGSGYTF.

This clone has only one observation. The rearrangement links TRBV12-5 to TRBJ2-1, with D possibly being TRBD1 (6 bases). Germline lookup yields CDR1 LGHNT and CDR2 FRNRAP. The CDR3 sequence is 15 residues long. The V and J ends lost 3 bases and 9 bases respectively, with 18 bases between them. In nucleotides, the CDR3 is TGTGCTAGTGGTTTTTCAAGGCAGGGGAGATTTGAGCAGTTCTTC. Residues: CASGFSRQGRFEQFF.

This clone showed up just a few times. The chain is built from TRBV9 and TRBJ2-7, with 7 nucleotides matching TRBD2. The CDR3 spans 16 residues. CDR1 and CDR2 from the germline V gene are SGDLS and YYNGEE. V shed 0 bases and J 3 bases; nucleotides not matched to a gene: 9. The CDR3: CASSVGARERSYEQYF. For the CDR3, the DNA is TGTGCCAGCAGCGTAGGCGCGCGGGAGAGAAGCTACGAGCAGTACTTC. The full variable domain, in which reference TRBV9 and TRBJ2-7 provide the parts outside the CDR3, is DSGVTQTPKHLITATGQRVTLRCSPRSGDLSVYWYQQSLDQGLQFLIQYYNGEERAKGNILERFSAQQFPDLHSELNLSSLELGDSALYFCASSVGARERSYEQYFGPGTRLTVT.

The CDR3 DNA reads TGTGCCAGCAGCAAGGACAGATATAATTCACCCCTCCACTTT. It is translated as CASSKDRYNSPLHF. The genes are TRBV7-2 and TRBJ1-6; D might be TRBD1 (6 bases). V lost 5 bases and J 4 bases, leaving 9 bases between the germline ends. The CDR3 sequence is 14 residues long. Germline V gives CDR1 SGHTA, CDR2 FQGNSA.

V is TRBV28 and J is TRBJ1-2, with D possibly being TRBD1 (6 bases). Looked up from germline, CDR1 is MDHEN and CDR2 is SYDVKM. With 5 bases removed from V and 1 base from J, the gap between germline ends came to 11 bases. The CDR3 consists of 14 residues. The CDR3 region has the DNA TGTGCCAGCAGTACCGGGACAAATAACTATGGCTACACCTTC. This translates into CASSTGTNNYGYTF.

This chain joins TRBV6-2 or TRBV6-3 and TRBJ2-5; TRBD2 aligns across 9 bases. Losses at the gene ends were 1 base for V and 7 bases for J; bases not matched to a gene: 1. CDR1 is MNHEY and CDR2 is SVGEGT in the germline V gene. The CDR3 has 13 residues. CDR3 loop: CASSYWREGTQYF. CDR3 bases: TGTGCCAGCAGTTACTGGCGGGAGGGGACCCAGTACTTC.

The CDR3: CASSPTLAETYNEQFF. The CDR3 nucleotides read TGTGCCAGCAGCCCCACCCTAGCGGAAACCTACAATGAGCAGTTCTTC. V usage is TRBV13 and J usage is TRBJ2-1; 7 positions agree with TRBD2. This CDR3 region has 16 residues. The germline CDR1 and CDR2 sequences are PRHDT and FYEKMQ (reference sequence). V lost 5 bases to trimming and J lost 2 bases; unmatched junction nucleotides: 9.

This chain joins TRBV3-1 (or the pseudogene TRBV3-2) and TRBJ2-5; maybe TRBD2 (6 bases). Per germline, CDR1 LGHDT and CDR2 YNNKEL (reference sequence). Trimming removed 4 bases from V and 5 bases from J, with 14 bases in between. The CDR3 length is 14 residues. The CDR3 here is CASSPGTFDETQYF. CDR3 coding DNA: TGTGCCAGCAGCCCAGGGACTTTTGACGAGACCCAGTACTTC.

The CDR3 nucleotides read TGTGCCAGCAGCCCGCGGAATACGCAGTATTTT. Residues: CASSPRNTQYF. The rearrangement joins TRBV7-8 to TRBJ2-3, with D hard to call. The CDR3 sequence is 11 residues long. Germline V gene data show CDR1 as SGHVS and CDR2 as FQNEAQ. With 5 bases removed from V and 7 bases from J, the gap between germline ends came to 7 bases.

The table lists this clone with a few counts. The gene calls are TRBV7-9 and TRBJ2-5, with a possible D match to TRBD2 (5 bases). V was cut by 5 bases and J by 5 bases, with 18 bases left in between. Germline CDR1 SEHNR, CDR2 FQNEAQ (reference sequence). This CDR3 spans 15 amino acids. The CDR3 protein is CASSASYGEMETQYF. The CDR3 nucleotides read TGTGCCAGCAGCGCGTCTTATGGGGAGATGGAGACCCAGTACTTC.

J is TRBJ2-1 and V is TRBV19, with TRBD2 matching over 12 bases. J lost 7 bases, V lost 4 bases, and 8 bases had no gene match. There are 16 residues in the CDR3. Germline CDR1 and CDR2: LNHDA and SQIVND (reference sequence). The DNA for the CDR3 is TGTGCCAGTAGTACCTTGACTAGCGGGAGATATAATGAGCAGTTCTTC. Its protein is CASSTLTSGRYNEQFF.